This T cell receptor (beta chain) stems from a study of Ad26.COV2.S vaccination and SARS-CoV-2 variants. Across the study: Among those in the COV1001 Ad26.COV2.S trial arm was the donor. The vaccine Ad26.COV2.S was put into the muscle once, or twice with 56 days between.

Generated by immunoSEQ multiplex PCR, the TCRdb table keeps only in-frame clones and is missing some. This sample yields around 320,000 clones, of which around four fifths are seen a single time; 2% to 2.5% belongs to the top ten. Treatment here: approximately 18 received Ad26.COV2.S at low or high dose, single or two shots; about 5 received placebo; per-sample allocation not given. Repertoires come from day 63 after the first vaccine or placebo injection. An Ad26 vector expressing Wuhan-strain SARS-CoV-2 spike served as the vaccine. The CDR3 loop spans 17 amino acids. Trimming shortened V by 0 bases and J by 0 bases, and 13 bases separated the two germline ends. Germline loops: CDR1 SGHRS, CDR2 YFSETQ. Findings and limits, study-wide: Estimates derived from TCR breadth and depth analyses may have underestimated total T cell responses.

Points on this clone: The target antigen is unknown.

The chain couples TRBV5-1 to TRBJ2-1, with a tentative D call TRBD2 (6 bases). This sequence was found in a person aged 18-60 years who received the Ad26.COV2.S COVID-19 vaccine or a placebo. The sample consisted of peripheral blood, taken in a trial of Ad26.COV2.S vaccine versus placebo. The chain's CDR3 is CASSLGGTASSYNEQFF. The DNA of the CDR3 is TGCGCCAGCAGCTTGGGGGGGACTGCGAGCTCCTACAATGAGCAGTTCTTC.